The 21 T cell receptor beta chains below all came from one sample that was sequenced in a study of breast tumors, draining lymph nodes, adjacent tissues (dated by TCRdb to 2016 to 2018). Library creation used multiplex PCR. The data were produced on an Illumina HiSeq 2000. TCRdb trimmed the raw reads at Q25, called clones with MiXCR and kept productive beta chains. Every entry covers one CDR3 protein and lists the most common genes and DNA from its rows. The sample profile shows 85,000 to 120,000 distinct CDR3 sequences; roughly 33% of them were found once. The top ten hold around 6% of the sample. The axillary draining lymph nodes of breast cancer patients were the source of the lymph node samples. The sequenced material came from axillary lymph node tissue. The receptors were gathered from a female donor with breast cancer. Some clones in this sample may be carry-over from other donors' samples.

This clonotype was seen at least ten times. The J gene is TRBJ1-6, the V gene TRBV18; D is uncertain. The germline CDR1 and CDR2 sequences are KGHSH and LQKENI. V lost 2 bases, J lost 10 bases, and 15 bases lay in between. This CDR3 region has 15 residues. The CDR3, as DNA: TGTGCCAGCTCACCAACCCAGAATTCTCAATCACCCCTCCACTTT. Amino acids: CASSPTQNSQSPLHF.

This clonotype was recorded many times. The V gene is TRBV18, the J gene TRBJ2-7; 8 nucleotides match TRBD2. Trimming cost V 3 bases and J 3 bases; bases outside gene matches: 7. Germline CDR1 KGHSH, CDR2 LQKENI. The CDR3 is 15 residues long. CDR3 amino acids: CASSPSSGSSYEQYF. The DNA of the CDR3 is TGTGCCAGCTCACCGTCCAGCGGGAGCAGCTACGAGCAGTACTTC.

The sample holds many counts of this clonotype. V is TRBV18 and J is TRBJ1-5; the D gene is possibly TRBD1 (5 bases). The ends were cut back, 2 bases at V and 4 bases at J, with 12 bases in the middle. The CDR3 is 15 amino acids. Germline V gene data show CDR1 as KGHSH and CDR2 as LQKENI. CDR3 nucleotide sequence: TGTGCCAGCTCACCAGTGGAAGGGGTGAATCAGCCCCAGCATTTT. It codes for CASSPVEGVNQPQHF.

This clonotype appeared a single time. The V and J genes are TRBV20-1 and TRBJ1-5; D may correspond to TRBD1 or TRBD2 (5 bases each). The end of the DNA is better explained by TRBJ2-3, so the J call may be wrong. CDR1 DFQATT and CDR2 SNEGSKA come from the germline V gene (reference sequence). The CDR3 is 14 residues long. For the CDR3, the DNA is TGCAGTGCTAGAGGCTCCAGTCACTCGGGGACCCAGTATTTT. The encoded protein is CSARGSSHSGTQYF.

At least ten counts were recorded for this clonotype. V gene TRBV19 combines with J gene TRBJ1-4; TRBD1 matches 10 bases. Germline CDR1 and CDR2: LNHDA and SQIVND (reference sequence). With 6 bases clipped from V and 1 base from J, the junction kept 5 bases outside the gene matches. This CDR3 comprises 16 residues. CDR3 sequence: CASRSGTGVTNEKLFF. The DNA for the CDR3 is TGTGCCAGTAGATCCGGGACAGGGGTAACTAATGAAAAACTGTTTTTT.

This clonotype has more than one count but fewer than ten. The CDR3 coding sequence is TGTGCCAGCAGCTTAGTTCGGGGGCCCCAGCATTTT. It yields the protein CASSLVRGPQHF. This chain links TRBV7-8 with TRBJ1-5; D gene uncertain. Germline V lookup: CDR1 SGHVS, CDR2 FQNEAQ. Trimming took 1 base from V and 9 from J, leaving 7 bases between them. The length of the CDR3 is 12 residues.

This clonotype was seen ten or more times. This rearrangement joins TRBV3-1 to TRBJ1-6; D remains unclear. V shed 3 bases and J shed 9 bases, with 9 bases lying between them. This CDR3 region has 13 residues. The germline CDR1 and CDR2 sequences are LGHDT and YNNKEL (reference sequence). The CDR3 DNA is TGTGCCAGCAGCCATGAACAGTCTTCACCCCTCCACTTT. Amino acid sequence: CASSHEQSSPLHF.

This clonotype was counted at least ten times. The V call is TRBV19, the J call TRBJ1-2, with 7 bases identical to TRBD1. J was trimmed by 4 bases and V by 5 bases; bases with no gene match: 10. The CDR3 is made up of 15 amino acids. CDR1 is LNHDA and CDR2 is SQIVND in the germline V gene (reference sequence). CDR3 in DNA: TGTGCCAGTAGTTCAACTGACAGGGCCGCCTATGGCTACACCTTC. It specifies CASSSTDRAAYGYTF.

This clonotype was recorded many times. The rearrangement links TRBV7-2 to TRBJ2-4; D call uncertain. The V and J ends lost 1 base and 0 bases respectively, with 10 bases between them. Looked up from germline, CDR1 is SGHTA and CDR2 is FQGNSA. The CDR3 is made up of 16 amino acids. In DNA, the CDR3 is TGTGCCAGCAGCTTAGAAGGTTACCTAGCCAAAAACATTCAGTACTTC. Translated: CASSLEGYLAKNIQYF.

Of note for this clonotype: Mismatch with germline at one junction end may stem from a read error. The chain combines TRBV2 with TRBJ2-2, with D possibly matching TRBD2 (6 bases). CDR1 is SNHLY and CDR2 is FYNNEI in the germline V gene. The CDR3 loop spans 15 amino acids. CDR3 amino acids: CAGRAGGANTGELLF. For the CDR3, the DNA is TGTGCCGGCAGGGCAGGAGGGGCGAACACCGGGGAGCTGCTTTTT.

This clonotype has a count of ten or more. The chain couples TRBV20-1 to TRBJ1-2; no clear D. V dropped 3 bases and J dropped 7 bases, with 24 bases sitting between them. Germline assignment: CDR1 DFQATT and CDR2 SNEGSKA (reference sequence). This CDR3 is 16 amino acids long. DNA for the CDR3: TGCAGTGCTAGTATAATCGTGAACAGCCCTAGGGTTGGCTACACCTTC. Protein product: CSASIIVNSPRVGYTF.

This chain links TRBV5-1 with TRBJ2-3, with TRBD2 matching over 11 bases. Losses at the gene ends were 4 bases for V and 5 bases for J; bases not matched to a gene: 6. CDR1 and CDR2 from the germline V gene are SGHRS and YFSETQ. The length of the CDR3 is 15 residues. Here the CDR3 reads CASSTSGTSGDTQYF. The DNA for the CDR3 is TGCGCCAGCAGCACCTCCGGGACTAGCGGAGATACGCAGTATTTT.

The rearrangement uses TRBV7-8 and TRBJ1-3; the D gene is possibly TRBD1 (5 bases). This CDR3 is 15 amino acids long. V lost 5 bases to trimming and J lost 7 bases, with 18 bases between them. Germline CDR1 is SGHVS and CDR2 is FQNEAQ. For the CDR3, the DNA is TGTGCCAGCAGCACTAGGGGAGGGGATGGTAACACCATATATTTT. Encoded protein: CASSTRGGDGNTIYF.

This clonotype was seen repeatedly, ten times or more. This rearrangement joins TRBV12-3 or TRBV12-4 to TRBJ2-5, with no clear D. CDR3 length: 15 amino acids. With 6 bases removed from V and 0 bases from J, the gap between germline ends came to 14 bases. Written as DNA, the CDR3 is TGTGCCAGCAGCCCAACGGCAGGCGACCAAGAGACCCAGTACTTC. Translated, it gives CASSPTAGDQETQYF.

This clonotype turned up a few times. This rearrangement joins TRBV6-4 to TRBJ2-4, with 7 bases fitting TRBD2. Germline-derived CDR1 and CDR2 are MRHNA and SNTAGT. The CDR3 contains 12 residues. V shed 4 bases and J 8 bases; nucleotides not matched to a gene: 2. CDR3 coding DNA: TGTGCCAGCAGTGGGGGGGGGGACATTCAGTACTTC. It yields the protein CASSGGGDIQYF.

This clonotype was recorded only once. This rearrangement joins TRBV27 to TRBJ1-3, with a tentative D call TRBD1 (6 bases). Deletions cut 8 bases from V and 2 bases from J, with 22 bases between. This CDR3 comprises 17 residues. Germline assignment: CDR1 MNHEY and CDR2 SMNVEV (reference sequence). The CDR3, as DNA: TGTGCCAGCCACCGGGACAAGTCCTTTATGACTGGAAACACCATATATTTT. It encodes CASHRDKSFMTGNTIYF.

On this clonotype itself: Mismatch with germline at one junction end may stem from a read error. V usage is TRBV7-3 and J usage is TRBJ1-6, with 9 positions matching TRBD1. The CDR3 totals 16 residues. Germline V lookup: CDR1 SGHTA, CDR2 FQGTGA. The CDR3 is CASSLGPGTGNSPLHF. DNA for the CDR3: TGTGCCAGCAGCTTAGGACCCGGGACAGGGAATTCCCCCCTCCACTTT.

This clonotype was seen only once. The chain employs TRBV7-9 and TRBJ1-2; 9 positions agree with TRBD1. V lost 4 bases and J lost 8; bases outside the gene matches: 8. The CDR3 is made up of 14 amino acids. CDR1 is SEHNR, CDR2 FQNEAQ, per germline (reference sequence). The CDR3 loop reads CASSSGQGLMGYTF. The CDR3 DNA reads TGTGCCAGCAGCTCGGGACAGGGCCTAATGGGCTACACCTTC.

V and J are TRBV12-3 or TRBV12-4 and TRBJ1-2, with D possibly being TRBD1 (6 bases). The V gene lost 4 bases and the J gene lost 2 bases, with 14 bases spanning the gap. This CDR3 is built from 15 residues. This CDR3 reads CASSSDSFLNYGYTF. CDR3 bases: TGTGCCAGCAGTTCGGACAGTTTCCTCAACTATGGCTACACCTTC.

This clonotype was seen repeatedly, ten times or more. J is TRBJ2-1 and V is TRBV6-5, with 10 nucleotides matching TRBD1. The CDR3 loop spans 14 amino acids. Germline V gene lookup returns CDR1 MNHEY and CDR2 SVGAGI. Germline trimming cut 5 bases from V and 6 bases from J; bases unmatched to any gene: 4. The chain's CDR3 is CASSPGTGVNEQFF. CDR3 nucleotide sequence: TGTGCCAGCAGTCCCGGGACAGGGGTCAATGAGCAGTTCTTC.

As regards this clonotype: One base away lies a much larger clone, so this may be a sequencing read error. The missing conserved phenylalanine or tryptophan at the end of this CDR3 makes a read error likely. This chain uses TRBV19 with TRBJ2-1; no clear D. Trimming pared 0 bases from V and 1 base from J, leaving 10 bases between. The germline CDR1 and CDR2 sequences are LNHDA and SQIVND (reference sequence). This CDR3 spans 16 amino acids. The CDR3 nucleotides read TGTGCCAGTAGTATAGACAGCCGAGTGTCCTACAATGAGCAGTTCTCC. Translating gives CASSIDSRVSYNEQFS.